The T cell receptor (beta chain) described here comes from a study of cytomegalovirus exposure and HLA in healthy donors. Study results and caveats: HLA alleles showed associations with about 17,000 TCR beta sequences in a later analysis, at a 0.05 false discovery rate. Associated with cytomegalovirus, according to the listing, were around 160 TCR beta chains. Most of the CMV-associated TCR beta chains (in a later analysis) appeared to be HLA-restricted.

As concerns this clone: The target antigen is unknown.

Amplification used 60 Vbeta primers and 13 Jbeta primers. Libraries were prepared by immunoSEQ multiplex PCR; TCRdb keeps only in-frame clonotypes and omits some of them. Recorded for this sample: roughly 88,000 clones. Trimming removed 4 bases from V and 7 bases from J; junction bases left unmatched: 6. Germline CDR1 and CDR2: SGHNT and YYREEE (reference sequence). There are 15 residues in the CDR3. Sequenced input: PBMCs. This chain links TRBV5-4 with TRBJ2-1, with 12 bases that match TRBD2. This receptor was identified in a man aged 45-65 years in good health and CMV-seropositive. The DNA for the CDR3 is TGTGCCAGCAGCGAGACTAGCGGGAGTTGGAATGAGCAGTTCTTC. This gives the protein CASSETSGSWNEQFF.